The 18 T cell receptor beta chains below all came from one sample that was sequenced in a study of blood T cell repertoires in COVID-19. Generated by immunoSEQ multiplex PCR, the TCRdb table keeps only in-frame clones and is missing some. Of a few hundred thousand clones in the sample, around nine tenths were seen once. The sample was peripheral blood. The receptor source for this set is a man in his forties or fifties with acute or convalescent COVID-19.

This clone was seen only once. V usage is TRBV3-1 (or the pseudogene TRBV3-2) and J usage is TRBJ1-2; 7 bases agree with TRBD1. In germline, CDR1 is LGHDT, CDR2 YNNKEL (reference sequence). Trimming at V came to 5 bases and at J to 5 bases, leaving 5 bases not matched to a gene. This CDR3 region has 13 residues. The CDR3 spells CASSYGQVYGYTF. The DNA of the CDR3 is TGTGCCAGCAGCTACGGACAGGTATATGGCTACACCTTC.

The chain employs TRBV19 and TRBJ2-7; 9 positions match TRBD1. Germline V lookup: CDR1 LNHDA, CDR2 SQIVND (reference sequence). The CDR3 contains 15 residues. After removal of 3 bases from V and 4 bases from J, the junction contained 7 bases not matched to a gene. The CDR3 here is CASSITGTGTYEQYF. CDR3 in DNA: TGTGCCAGTAGTATCACCGGGACAGGGACTTACGAGCAGTACTTC.

V usage is TRBV9 and J usage is TRBJ1-2; weak D call: TRBD1 (5 bases). The CDR3 is 13 amino acids. Germline loops: CDR1 SGDLS, CDR2 YYNGEE. Trimming took 1 base from V and 4 from J, leaving 8 bases between them. The CDR3 nucleotides are TGTGCCAGCAGCGTACAGGGTGTCTATGGCTACACCTTC. Translating gives CASSVQGVYGYTF.

This chain connects TRBV7-3 to TRBJ1-2; D call uncertain. Trimming removed 10 bases at V and 0 bases at J, with 15 bases between. Germline CDR1 is SGHTA and CDR2 is FQGTGA. The length of the CDR3 is 14 residues. This CDR3 is CANCKAGANYGYTF. The CDR3 DNA is TGTGCCAACTGCAAGGCGGGAGCTAACTATGGCTACACCTTC.

The chain recombines TRBV4-1 with TRBJ1-2; no definite D call. Germline assignment: CDR1 MGHRA and CDR2 YSYEKL. Deletions cut 0 bases from V and 3 bases from J, with 11 bases between. The length of the CDR3 is 15 residues. As DNA, the CDR3 is TGCGCCAGCAGCCAAGATTGGTCTATCGACTATGGCTACACCTTC. Protein product: CASSQDWSIDYGYTF.

This chain uses TRBV2 with TRBJ1-4; weak D call: TRBD1 (6 bases). V shed 7 bases and J shed 7 bases, with 10 bases lying between them. The CDR3 has 12 residues. Germline V gives CDR1 SNHLY, CDR2 FYNNEI. CDR3 nucleotides: TGTGCCAGCAATTCAGGGGTTGAAAAACTGTTTTTT. This codes for CASNSGVEKLFF.

V is TRBV6-6 and J is TRBJ1-4; weak D call: TRBD1 (5 bases). This CDR3 has 15 amino acids. Germline CDR1 MNHNY, CDR2 SVGAGI (reference sequence). V was trimmed by 2 bases and J by 8 bases, leaving 15 bases between them. The DNA for the CDR3 is TGTGCCAGCAGTTACATGGGGGGGGTTGGGGAAAAACTGTTTTTT. Protein product: CASSYMGGVGEKLFF.

The CDR3 DNA reads TGTGCCAGCTCACCAACCCTAGCGGGGTACACCGGGGAGCTGTTTTTT. Residues: CASSPTLAGYTGELFF. The chain couples TRBV18 to TRBJ2-2; 9 bases agree with TRBD2. J was trimmed by 3 bases and V by 2 bases; bases with no gene match: 4. CDR1 and CDR2 from the germline V gene are KGHSH and LQKENI. This CDR3 comprises 16 residues.

The chain employs TRBV18 and TRBJ1-5, with D possibly being TRBD1 (6 bases). The germline V gene encodes CDR1 KGHSH and CDR2 LQKENI. There are 15 residues in the CDR3. V lost 1 base to trimming and J lost 5 bases, with 12 bases between them. The CDR3, as DNA: TGTGCCAGCTCACCACTTGGGGACAACCATCAGCCCCAGCATTTT. It encodes CASSPLGDNHQPQHF. Combining the CDR3 with reference TRBV18 and TRBJ1-5 gives the whole variable domain NAGVMQNPRHLVRRRGQEARLRCSPMKGHSHVYWYRQLPEEGLKFMVYLQKENIIDESGMPKERFSAEFPKEGPSILRIQQVVRGDSAAYFCASSPLGDNHQPQHFGDGTRLSIL.

This clone was picked up a small number of times. This chain joins TRBV9 and TRBJ2-7; 12 bases align to TRBD2. The CDR3 sequence is 14 residues long. Germline V lookup: CDR1 SGDLS, CDR2 YYNGEE. The V segment lost 6 bases and the J segment 11 bases; nucleotides outside the gene matches: 12. This CDR3 reads CASTYLLAGGQKYF. The CDR3, as DNA: TGTGCCAGCACCTACCTTCTAGCGGGGGGGCAAAAGTACTTC.

The chain combines TRBV9 with TRBJ2-5; D is uncertain. This CDR3 comprises 12 residues. Trimming cost V 3 bases and J 1 base, with 4 bases left between them. CDR1 SGDLS and CDR2 YYNGEE come from the germline V gene. CDR3 region: CASSAGQETQYF. CDR3 DNA sequence: TGTGCCAGCAGCGCCGGCCAAGAGACCCAGTACTTC. The full variable domain, its missing parts supplied by reference TRBV9 and TRBJ2-5, is DSGVTQTPKHLITATGQRVTLRCSPRSGDLSVYWYQQSLDQGLQFLIQYYNGEERAKGNILERFSAQQFPDLHSELNLSSLELGDSALYFCASSAGQETQYFGPGTRLLVL.

This rearrangement joins TRBV5-1 to TRBJ2-1, with D unclear. Germline V gives CDR1 SGHRS, CDR2 YFSETQ. Trimming shortened V by 3 bases and J by 0 bases, and 13 bases separated the two germline ends. The CDR3 has 16 residues. CDR3 region: CASSSLPLSSYNEQFF. CDR3 nucleotides: TGCGCCAGCAGCTCCCTTCCTCTAAGCTCCTACAATGAGCAGTTCTTC.

This sequence joins TRBV5-1 and TRBJ1-4, with a possible D match to TRBD1 (5 bases). This CDR3 is 20 amino acids long. The germline V gene has CDR1 SGHRS and CDR2 YFSETQ. Trimming pared 2 bases from V and 3 bases from J, leaving 26 bases between. This CDR3 reads CASSLSTQESGDWANEKLFF. CDR3 DNA sequence: TGCGCCAGCAGCTTATCCACACAGGAGTCGGGGGATTGGGCTAATGAAAAACTGTTTTTT.

The chain recombines TRBV30 with TRBJ1-6, with 7 bases that match TRBD1. Germline V gene lookup returns CDR1 GTSNPN and CDR2 SVGIG (reference sequence). V lost 4 bases and J lost 4; bases outside the gene matches: 7. CDR3 length: 15 residues. Here the CDR3 reads CAWKIQGEYNSPLHF. The CDR3 region has the DNA TGTGCCTGGAAGATCCAGGGGGAGTATAATTCACCCCTCCACTTT.

This chain links TRBV5-4 with TRBJ1-3; weak D call: TRBD1 (5 bases). CDR1 is SGHNT and CDR2 is YYREEE in the germline V gene (reference sequence). This CDR3 contains 14 residues. The V end lost 10 bases, the J end lost 1 base, and 15 bases lay between the germline ends. The CDR3 sequence: CAAGPRESGNTIYF. The CDR3 DNA follows: TGTGCCGCAGGGCCCAGGGAATCTGGAAACACCATATATTTT.

The rearrangement uses TRBV5-4 and TRBJ2-7; D is possibly TRBD1 (5 bases). Germline V gene data show CDR1 as SGHNT and CDR2 as YYREEE (reference sequence). V was pared by 5 bases and J by 0 bases, with 18 bases between. CDR3 size: 16 residues. Here the CDR3 DNA reads TGTGCCAGCAGACCCTCGCAGGGCCCAAGCTCCTACGAGCAGTACTTC. Translated: CASRPSQGPSSYEQYF.

V gene TRBV5-4 combines with J gene TRBJ2-7; tentative D call: TRBD2 (6 bases). There are 14 residues in the CDR3. The V end lost 3 bases, the J end lost 7 bases, and 17 bases lay between the germline ends. Per germline, CDR1 SGHNT and CDR2 YYREEE (reference sequence). The CDR3 sequence is CASSSDRLVREQYF. The CDR3 DNA reads TGTGCCAGCAGCTCAGACCGACTAGTCCGGGAGCAGTACTTC.

This chain links TRBV14 with TRBJ2-2; D may be TRBD2 (6 bases). Germline-derived CDR1 and CDR2 are SGHDN and FVKESK. The CDR3 consists of 14 residues. V lost 7 bases and J 3 bases, leaving 12 bases between the germline ends. The CDR3 protein is CASTPLAYTGELFF. For the CDR3, the DNA is TGTGCCAGCACCCCTCTAGCGTACACCGGGGAGCTGTTTTTT.